One sample yielded the 18 T cell receptor beta chains listed below, sequenced in a study of read filtering for tumor transcriptome and immune sequencing. This library used around 0.4 ug RNA and molecular barcoded adaptors spanning alpha/delta and beta/gamma chains. TCRdb independently ran MiXCR on the reads; one entry per CDR3 protein. Of around 14,000 distinct CDR3 sequences listed, roughly 22% are singletons. Sequenced sample: a population of CD138-negative cells sorted from bone marrow. The receptors were sampled from a donor aged 40 or older with multiple myeloma.

This clonotype was recorded a few times. For the CDR3, the DNA is TGTGCCAGCAGCGCAAGGGCCCCCCTCTACAATGAGCAGTTCTTC. It codes for CASSARAPLYNEQFF. The chain recombines TRBV11-2 with TRBJ2-1; D unresolved. V was cut by 5 bases and J by 3 bases, with 14 bases left in between. The CDR3 consists of 15 residues. Looked up from germline, CDR1 is SGHAT and CDR2 is FQNNGV.

This clonotype showed up many times. The V call is TRBV6-5, the J call TRBJ2-2; D is unresolved. V dropped 6 bases and J dropped 7 bases, with 9 bases sitting between them. The germline V gene encodes CDR1 MNHEY and CDR2 SVGAGI. This CDR3 region has 12 residues. The CDR3 region is CASSSWGGELFF. Here the CDR3 DNA reads TGTGCCAGCAGCTCTTGGGGCGGGGAGCTGTTTTTT.

The rearrangement joins TRBV7-3 to TRBJ2-3; either TRBD1 or TRBD2 may supply D (5 bases each). The CDR3 is 16 amino acids. Germline CDR1 and CDR2: SGHTA and FQGTGA. Trimming pared 5 bases from V and 2 bases from J, leaving 17 bases between. The CDR3 sequence is CASSPRASRATDTQYF. CDR3 coding DNA: TGTGCCAGCAGCCCAAGGGCTAGCAGGGCCACAGATACGCAGTATTTT.

A note on this clonotype: A read error is the likely source, as a far larger clone sits one nucleotide away. V gene TRBV10-1 combines with J gene TRBJ2-1; D tentatively reads TRBD1 or TRBD2 (6 bases each). Germline lookup yields CDR1 WNHNN and CDR2 SYGVQD (reference sequence). The CDR3 totals 14 residues. Trimming shortened V by 4 bases and J by 7 bases, and 14 bases separated the two germline ends. Here the CDR3 reads CASSASERGNEQFF. DNA for the CDR3: TGCGCCAGCAGTGCTAGCGAGAGGGGGAATGAGCAGTTCTTC.

The V call is TRBV7-2, the J call TRBJ2-5, with 7 nucleotides matching TRBD2. The V and J ends lost 0 bases and 2 bases, in that order; junction bases with no gene match: 6. The CDR3 has 16 residues. CDR1 is SGHTA and CDR2 is FQGNSA in the germline V gene. CDR3 protein: CASSLAWSSGQETQYF. The CDR3 DNA reads TGTGCCAGCAGCTTAGCATGGTCTAGCGGACAAGAGACCCAGTACTTC.

At least ten counts were recorded for this clonotype. The rearrangement links TRBV15 to TRBJ2-1; D is undetermined. The CDR3 extends over 13 amino acids. V dropped 5 bases and J dropped 2 bases, with 7 bases sitting between them. Germline CDR1 reads LNHNV; CDR2 reads YYDKDF (reference sequence). The CDR3: CATSSSAYNEQFF. CDR3 sequence (DNA): TGTGCCACCAGCTCCAGCGCCTACAATGAGCAGTTCTTC.

This clonotype showed up just a few times. The chain employs TRBV2 and TRBJ1-2; 9 nucleotides line up with TRBD1. The V and J ends lost 3 bases and 4 bases, in that order; junction bases with no gene match: 6. The CDR3 loop spans 15 amino acids. Per the germline V gene, CDR1 is SNHLY and CDR2 is FYNNEI. The CDR3 nucleotides read TGTGCCAGCAGTGAGGGGACAGGGCCTGTCTATGGCTACACCTTC. Protein product: CASSEGTGPVYGYTF.

This clonotype was seen ten or more times. This chain connects TRBV27 to TRBJ2-7, with 9 nucleotides matching TRBD1. The CDR3 is made up of 15 amino acids. V trimming: 2 bases; J trimming: 1 base; junction bases outside the gene matches: 3. Germline V gives CDR1 MNHEY, CDR2 SMNVEV (reference sequence). The CDR3 region is CASSLGTGISYEQYF. The CDR3 bases are TGTGCCAGCAGTTTAGGGACAGGGATATCCTACGAGCAGTACTTC.

This clonotype was counted many times. The chain couples TRBV5-1 to TRBJ2-1, with TRBD2 matching 7 bases. V gave up 0 bases and J gave up 8 bases; unmatched junction bases: 8. The CDR3 runs 15 residues. Germline-derived CDR1 and CDR2 are SGHRS and YFSETQ. The CDR3 protein is CASSLESESGDEQFF. As DNA, the CDR3 is TGCGCCAGCAGCTTGGAGAGCGAGAGCGGGGATGAGCAGTTCTTC.

In its sample, this clonotype was seen many times. V is TRBV30 and J is TRBJ1-5; D is unresolved. V was pared by 1 base and J by 3 bases, with 7 bases between. The CDR3 contains 13 residues. CDR1 and CDR2 from the germline V gene are GTSNPN and SVGIG (reference sequence). CDR3: CAWSARPNQPQHF. CDR3 in DNA: TGTGCCTGGAGTGCCCGACCCAATCAGCCCCAGCATTTT.

In its sample, this clonotype was seen many times. This rearrangement joins TRBV6-6 to TRBJ2-5, with D unclear. The ends were cut back, 8 bases at V and 5 bases at J, with 18 bases in the middle. Germline V gene lookup returns CDR1 MNHNY and CDR2 SVGAGI (reference sequence). This CDR3 spans 14 amino acids. This CDR3 is CASGTALLGETQYF. The CDR3, as DNA: TGTGCCAGCGGCACAGCTCTTTTAGGGGAGACCCAGTACTTC.

There are many counts of this clonotype. J is TRBJ1-1 and V is TRBV7-2; 9 bases agree with TRBD1. V shed 4 bases, J shed 4 bases, and the junction held 4 bases outside the gene matches. This CDR3 has 14 residues. Per germline, CDR1 SGHTA and CDR2 FQGNSA. CDR3 in DNA: TGTGCCAGCAGCTCAAGACAGGGGGTCACTGAAGCTTTCTTT. This sequence encodes CASSSRQGVTEAFF. The whole variable domain, remainder taken from reference TRBV7-2 and TRBJ1-1, is GAGVSQSPSNKVTEKGKDVELRCDPISGHTALYWYRQSLGQGLEFLIYFQGNSAPDKSGLPSDRFSAERTGGSVSTLTIQRTQQEDSAVYLCASSSRQGVTEAFFGQGTRLTVV.

Many counts were recorded for this clonotype. This chain joins TRBV4-2 and TRBJ2-5, with TRBD2 matching over 13 bases. The CDR3 is 16 residues long. CDR1 and CDR2 (germline): LGHNA, YNFKEQ. V lost 0 bases, J lost 4 bases, and 2 bases stayed unmatched. CDR3 protein: CASSQDRTSGRETQYF. The CDR3 DNA follows: TGTGCCAGCAGCCAAGACAGGACTAGCGGGAGAGAGACCCAGTACTTC.

On this clonotype itself: The limits of the CDR3 on the DNA are not certain, so only TCRdb's listed CDR3 is given. This chain's CDR3 is CISVPEAFPGDYEQYF. V and J are TRBV7-5 and TRBJ2-7; TRBD1 is the table's D call, not checked against the DNA. TRBV7-5 is assigned pseudogene status. The CDR3 extends over 16 residues, inclusive of both ends.

This clonotype has a count of ten or more. This chain uses TRBV5-6 with TRBJ1-5; maybe TRBD1 (6 bases). Germline CDR1 and CDR2: SGHDT and YYEEEE. Trimming took 3 bases from V and 3 from J, leaving 19 bases between them. The CDR3 length is 17 residues. The CDR3 spells CASSSFLDSYTNQPQHF. CDR3 in DNA: TGTGCCAGCAGCTCTTTTCTGGACAGTTATACCAATCAGCCCCAGCATTTT.

This clonotype was detected many times. CDR3 protein: CASSLVVSYNEQFF. In nucleotides, the CDR3 is TGTGCCAGCAGCTTAGTGGTCTCCTACAATGAGCAGTTCTTC. This chain links TRBV11-3 with TRBJ2-1; D remains unclear. Germline V CDR1 and CDR2: SGHNT, YENEEA. The CDR3 runs 14 residues. V lost 1 base and J lost 0, with 4 bases in between.

Turning to this clonotype: This may arise from a read error, as a much more abundant clone is one base away. The rearrangement joins TRBV12-3 or TRBV12-4 to TRBJ2-2; no reliable D call. V was pared by 0 bases and J by 3 bases, with 11 bases between. The CDR3 contains 16 residues. CDR3 bases: TGTGCCAGCAGTTTAGCTCAAACATTTGACACCGGGGAGCTGTTTTTT. Its translation is CASSLAQTFDTGELFF.

This clonotype was seen only a few times. The J gene is TRBJ2-5, the V gene TRBV5-4; D might be TRBD1 (6 bases). Trimming left V 0 bases short and J 5 bases short, with 17 bases between. CDR1 is SGHNT and CDR2 is YYREEE in the germline V gene (reference sequence). The CDR3 runs 16 residues. The CDR3 here is CASSLEKGGRGETQYF. As DNA, the CDR3 is TGTGCCAGCAGCTTGGAAAAAGGGGGTAGAGGTGAGACCCAGTACTTC.